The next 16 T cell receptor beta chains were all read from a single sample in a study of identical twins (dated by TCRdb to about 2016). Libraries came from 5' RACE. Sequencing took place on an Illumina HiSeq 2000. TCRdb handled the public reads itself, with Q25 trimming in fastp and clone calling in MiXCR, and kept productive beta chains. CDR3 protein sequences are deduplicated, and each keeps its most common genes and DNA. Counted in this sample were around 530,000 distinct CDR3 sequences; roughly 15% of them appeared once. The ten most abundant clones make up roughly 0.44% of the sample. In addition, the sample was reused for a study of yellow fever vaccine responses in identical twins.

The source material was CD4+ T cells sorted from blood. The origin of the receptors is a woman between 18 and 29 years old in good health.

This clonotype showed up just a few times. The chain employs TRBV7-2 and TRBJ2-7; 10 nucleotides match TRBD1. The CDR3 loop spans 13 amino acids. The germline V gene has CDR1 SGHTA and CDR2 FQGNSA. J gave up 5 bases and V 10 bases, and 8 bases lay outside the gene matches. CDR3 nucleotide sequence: TGTGCCACAAGACAGGGGGCTCTGGACGAGCAGTACTTC. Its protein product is CATRQGALDEQYF.

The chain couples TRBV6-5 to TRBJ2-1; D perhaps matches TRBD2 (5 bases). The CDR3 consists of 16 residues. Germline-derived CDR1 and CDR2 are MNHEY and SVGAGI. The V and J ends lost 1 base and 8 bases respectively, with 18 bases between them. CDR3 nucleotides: TGTGCCAGCAGTTACTGGGGAGATAGGGTTGGTGATGAGCAGTTCTTC. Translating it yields CASSYWGDRVGDEQFF.

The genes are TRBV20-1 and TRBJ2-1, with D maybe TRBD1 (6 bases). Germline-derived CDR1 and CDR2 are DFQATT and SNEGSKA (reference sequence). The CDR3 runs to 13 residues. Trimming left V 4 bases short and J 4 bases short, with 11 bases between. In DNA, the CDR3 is TGCAGTGCTAACCCCGGACAGTACAATGAGCAGTTCTTC. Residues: CSANPGQYNEQFF.

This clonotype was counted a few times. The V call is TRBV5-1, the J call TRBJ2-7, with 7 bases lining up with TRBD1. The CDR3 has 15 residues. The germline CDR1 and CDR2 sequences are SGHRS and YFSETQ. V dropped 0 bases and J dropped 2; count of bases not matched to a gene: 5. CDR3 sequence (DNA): TGCGCCAGCAGCTTGGCCGGTACAGGGGCCTACGAGCAGTACTTC. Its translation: CASSLAGTGAYEQYF.

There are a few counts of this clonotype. The CDR3 nucleotides read TGTGCCAGCAGTATCGTCGGCGAGCAGTACTTC. The encoded protein is CASSIVGEQYF. The V and J genes are TRBV28 and TRBJ2-7; D gene ambiguous. Between the trimmed V and J ends, which lost 5 bases and 6 bases, there was a span of 8 bases. CDR1 and CDR2 from the germline V gene are MDHEN and SYDVKM. The CDR3 sequence is 11 residues long.

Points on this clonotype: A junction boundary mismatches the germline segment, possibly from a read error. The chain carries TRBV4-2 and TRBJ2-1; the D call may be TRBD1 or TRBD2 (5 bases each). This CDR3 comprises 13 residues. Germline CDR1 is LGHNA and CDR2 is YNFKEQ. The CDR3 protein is CASSQEGVVARSF. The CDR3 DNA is TGTGCCAGCAGCCAAGAAGGGGTGGTAGCGAGATCCTTC.

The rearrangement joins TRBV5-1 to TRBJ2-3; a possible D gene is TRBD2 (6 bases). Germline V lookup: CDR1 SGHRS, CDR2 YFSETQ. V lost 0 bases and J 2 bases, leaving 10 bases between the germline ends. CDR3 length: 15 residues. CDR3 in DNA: TGCGCCAGCAGCTTGGCGGCGGGAACCACAGATACGCAGTATTTT. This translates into CASSLAAGTTDTQYF.

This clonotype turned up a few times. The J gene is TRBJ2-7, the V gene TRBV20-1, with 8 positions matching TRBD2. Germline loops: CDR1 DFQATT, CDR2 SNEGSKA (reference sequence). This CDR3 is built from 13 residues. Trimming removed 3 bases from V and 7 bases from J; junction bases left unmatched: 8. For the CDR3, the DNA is TGCAGTGCTAGCGGGGGGGAATTCCGAGAGCAGTACGTC. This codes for CSASGGEFREQYV.

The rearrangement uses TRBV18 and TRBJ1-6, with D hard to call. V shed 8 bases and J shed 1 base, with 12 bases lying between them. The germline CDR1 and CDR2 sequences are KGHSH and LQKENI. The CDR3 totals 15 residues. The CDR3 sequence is CASHRDSSYNSPLHF. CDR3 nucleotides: TGTGCCAGCCACAGAGATTCTTCCTATAATTCACCCCTCCACTTT.

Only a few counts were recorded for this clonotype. DNA of the CDR3: TGTGCCAGCAGCCTGTCTAGCGGGAGTGTCGAGCAGTACTTC. It codes for CASSLSSGSVEQYF. This rearrangement joins TRBV3-1 to TRBJ2-7; TRBD2 agrees at 10 bases. Germline assignment: CDR1 LGHDT and CDR2 YNNKEL (reference sequence). This CDR3 is built from 14 residues. J was trimmed by 6 bases and V by 4 bases; bases with no gene match: 6.

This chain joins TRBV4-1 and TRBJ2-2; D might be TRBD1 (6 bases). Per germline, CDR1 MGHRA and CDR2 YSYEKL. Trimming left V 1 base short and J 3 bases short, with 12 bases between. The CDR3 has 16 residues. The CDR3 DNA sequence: TGCGCCAGCAGCCAAGGGGGGCGTCGACACACCGGGGAGCTGTTTTTT. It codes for CASSQGGRRHTGELFF.

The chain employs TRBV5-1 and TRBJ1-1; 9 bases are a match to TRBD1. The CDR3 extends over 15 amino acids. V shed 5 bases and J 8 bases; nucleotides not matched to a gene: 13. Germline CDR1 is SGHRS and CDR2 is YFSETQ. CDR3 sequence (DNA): TGCGCCAGCAGTCCTGATAGGACAGGGGTGACAGAAGCTTTCTTT. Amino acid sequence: CASSPDRTGVTEAFF.

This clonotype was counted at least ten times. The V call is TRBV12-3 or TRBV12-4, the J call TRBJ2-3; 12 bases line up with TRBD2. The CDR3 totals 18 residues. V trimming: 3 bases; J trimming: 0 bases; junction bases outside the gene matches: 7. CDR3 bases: TGTGCCAGCAGTTTCCCCGGGACTAGCGGGTTTAGCACAGATACGCAGTATTTT. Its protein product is CASSFPGTSGFSTDTQYF.

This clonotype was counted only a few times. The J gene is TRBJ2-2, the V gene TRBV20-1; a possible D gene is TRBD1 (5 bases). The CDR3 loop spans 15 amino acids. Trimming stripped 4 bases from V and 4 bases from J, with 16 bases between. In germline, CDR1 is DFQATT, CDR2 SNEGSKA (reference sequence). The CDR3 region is CSAKGPRQSTGELFF. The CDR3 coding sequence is TGCAGTGCTAAGGGCCCTCGACAGTCCACCGGGGAGCTGTTTTTT.

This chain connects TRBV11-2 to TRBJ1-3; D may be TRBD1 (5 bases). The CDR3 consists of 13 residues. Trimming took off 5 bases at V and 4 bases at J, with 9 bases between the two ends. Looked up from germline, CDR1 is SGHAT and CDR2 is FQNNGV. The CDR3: CASSVHRGNTIYF. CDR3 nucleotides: TGTGCCAGCAGCGTTCACAGGGGAAACACCATATATTTT.

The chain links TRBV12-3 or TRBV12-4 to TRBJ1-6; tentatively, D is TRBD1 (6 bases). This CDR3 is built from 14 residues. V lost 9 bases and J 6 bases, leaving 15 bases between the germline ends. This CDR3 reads CASSTQGINSPLHF. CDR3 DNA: TGTGCCAGTAGTACACAGGGAATTAATTCACCCCTCCACTTT.